The table lists the clone carrying this TCR beta chain with many counts. Its specificity is unknown. Via MiXCR, TCRdb re-called the reads, giving one row per CDR3 protein. The table includes about 490,000 distinct CDR3 sequences, around 27% detected once. This sample was included in a study of T cell repertoires in cytomegalovirus infection. For the study at large: Public TCR beta signatures provided an indication of both CMV infection and a matching HLA type.

The V and J ends lost 5 bases and 8 bases respectively, with 13 bases between them. The CDR3 runs 13 residues. The germline CDR1 and CDR2 sequences are SSHAT and FNYEAQ (reference sequence). Whole-study results and caveats: Carriage of CMV together with the relevant HLA was identifiable through cumulative public TCR beta family frequency.

V gene TRBV7-7 combines with J gene TRBJ1-3; D is unresolved. The source is a human donor in good health (CMV status not recorded). Some clones in this sample may be carry-over from other donors' samples. Sequenced input: PBMCs. The CDR3 reads CASSPGFGYTIYF. The CDR3 DNA is TGTGCCAGCAGCCCGGGGTTCGGATACACCATATATTTT.